Shown below are 15 T cell receptor beta chains from a single sample sequenced in a study of cytomegalovirus exposure and HLA in healthy donors. A multiplex PCR was run with 60 Vbeta primers and 13 Jbeta primers. Only in-frame clones appear in the TCRdb table, and some are missing; sequencing was by immunoSEQ multiplex PCR. The sample includes about 160,000 clones, 80% of them seen just once. Sequencing was done on a sample of PBMCs. These receptors originate from a woman in her forties or fifties in good health and CMV-seropositive.

This sequence joins TRBV28 and TRBJ1-4; the D gene is possibly TRBD1 (6 bases). Trimming left V 2 bases short and J 3 bases short, with 13 bases between. Germline assignment: CDR1 MDHEN and CDR2 SYDVKM. This CDR3 is built from 16 residues. The CDR3 loop is CASSLSGGAANEKLFF. As DNA, the CDR3 is TGTGCCAGCAGTTTAAGTGGGGGGGCGGCTAATGAAAAACTGTTTTTT.

V is TRBV9 and J is TRBJ2-1; weak D call: TRBD2 (6 bases). The V end was cut by 0 bases, the J end by 4 bases, with 11 bases between. This CDR3 is built from 15 residues. From germline, CDR1 is SGDLS and CDR2 YYNGEE. CDR3 region: CASSVVIGGYNEQFF. The CDR3 nucleotides read TGTGCCAGCAGCGTAGTTATCGGGGGTTACAATGAGCAGTTCTTC.

The rearrangement joins TRBV7-2 to TRBJ2-3, with 8 bases identical to TRBD2. The CDR3 is 14 residues long. Germline V gene sequence: CDR1 SGHTA, CDR2 FQGNSA. With 3 bases clipped from V and 5 bases from J, the junction kept 4 bases outside the gene matches. The chain's CDR3 is CASSFSGGEDTQYF. CDR3 bases: TGTGCCAGCAGCTTCAGCGGGGGAGAAGATACGCAGTATTTT. The full variable domain, completed using reference TRBV7-2 and TRBJ2-3, is GAGVSQSPSNKVTEKGKDVELRCDPISGHTALYWYRQSLGQGLEFLIYFQGNSAPDKSGLPSDRFSAERTGGSVSTLTIQRTQQEDSAVYLCASSFSGGEDTQYFGPGTRLTVL.

The CDR3 sequence: CASSQTKGRGDGYTF. CDR3 sequence (DNA): TGTGCCAGCAGCCAAACCAAGGGCAGGGGGGATGGCTACACCTTC. The chain uses TRBV14 and TRBJ1-2; TRBD1 aligns across 7 bases. Germline CDR1 SGHDN, CDR2 FVKESK. V was pared by 2 bases and J by 6 bases, with 9 bases of the junction left unmatched. The CDR3 sequence is 15 residues long. Based on the CDR3 plus reference TRBV14 and TRBJ1-2, the full variable domain is EAGVTQFPSHSVIEKGQTVTLRCDPISGHDNLYWYRRVMGKEIKFLLHFVKESKQDESGMPNNRFLAERTGGTYSTLKVQPAELEDSGVYFCASSQTKGRGDGYTFGSGTRLTVV.

This sequence joins TRBV5-1 and TRBJ2-1; 8 bases are shared with TRBD1. CDR3 length: 16 residues. J was trimmed by 0 bases and V by 3 bases; bases with no gene match: 5. CDR1 and CDR2 from the germline V gene are SGHRS and YFSETQ. In DNA, the CDR3 is TGCGCCAGCAGCTGGGACAGGTCCAGCTCCTACAATGAGCAGTTCTTC. Translation gives CASSWDRSSSYNEQFF.

The rearrangement uses TRBV4-1 and TRBJ2-5; D possibly corresponds to TRBD2 (8 bases). Looked up from germline, CDR1 is MGHRA and CDR2 is YSYEKL. The germline V and J ends were trimmed by 3 bases and 2 bases, with 19 bases remaining between them. The CDR3 sequence is 17 residues long. The CDR3 protein is CASSHPQGVAGQETQYF. The CDR3 region has the DNA TGCGCCAGCAGCCACCCCCAGGGGGTAGCGGGGCAAGAGACCCAGTACTTC.

The V gene is TRBV9, the J gene TRBJ2-7; TRBD1 matches 7 bases. The V gene's germline CDR1 is SGDLS and CDR2 YYNGEE. This CDR3 spans 15 amino acids. V trimming: 2 bases; J trimming: 3 bases; junction bases outside the gene matches: 8. In DNA, the CDR3 is TGTGCCAGCAGCGTTTCAGAAGGGGGCTTCTACGAGCAGTACTTC. It encodes CASSVSEGGFYEQYF.

The chain combines TRBV6-1 with TRBJ2-3; D is ambiguous. V was cut by 2 bases and J by 6 bases, with 9 bases left in between. The germline V gene has CDR1 MNHNS and CDR2 SASEGT. This CDR3 is built from 13 residues. CDR3 in amino acids: CASSETYKDTQYF. CDR3 bases: TGTGCCAGCAGTGAAACTTATAAGGATACGCAGTATTTT.

A single count supports this clone. J is TRBJ2-7 and V is TRBV18; 11 bases are shared with TRBD1. Germline V gives CDR1 KGHSH, CDR2 LQKENI. The length of the CDR3 is 15 residues. The junction had 1 base not matched to a gene; V was cut back by 3 bases and J by 0 bases. The CDR3 loop is CASSPGQGGSYEQYF. For the CDR3, the DNA is TGTGCCAGCTCACCGGGACAGGGGGGCTCCTACGAGCAGTACTTC.

The chain carries TRBV10-3 and TRBJ2-1; 7 nucleotides agree with TRBD1. The CDR3 length is 13 residues. CDR1 is ENHRY and CDR2 is SYGVKD in the germline V gene. V was clipped by 7 bases and J by 7 bases; unmatched bases: 7. CDR3: CAITPATGNEQFF. The CDR3 region has the DNA TGTGCCATCACCCCAGCGACAGGGAATGAGCAGTTCTTC.

V gene TRBV7-3 combines with J gene TRBJ2-7; TRBD1 matches 9 bases. With V trimmed by 2 bases and J by 5 bases, 10 bases remained unmatched. CDR1 and CDR2 (germline): SGHTA, FQGTGA. This CDR3 is 16 amino acids long. In DNA form, the CDR3 reads TGTGCCAGCAGCTTAGGCCCCTCCGGGACAGGGAACGAGCAGTACTTC. Translated: CASSLGPSGTGNEQYF.

The count of this clone is one. The chain combines TRBV7-2 with TRBJ2-5; TRBD2 is a possible D gene (7 bases). V dropped 5 bases and J dropped 4 bases, with 29 bases sitting between them. The CDR3 sequence is 19 residues long. Germline loops: CDR1 SGHTA, CDR2 FQGNSA. CDR3 amino acids: CASSPDQLEGGGFLETQYF. In DNA form, the CDR3 reads TGTGCCAGCAGCCCTGATCAATTGGAGGGGGGGGGTTTTTTAGAGACCCAGTACTTC.

V is TRBV6-1 and J is TRBJ2-7, with 11 bases lining up with TRBD2. CDR1 is MNHNS and CDR2 is SASEGT in the germline V gene. V was clipped by 4 bases and J by 6 bases; unmatched bases: 2. The CDR3 loop spans 13 amino acids. CDR3 in DNA: TGTGCCAGCAGTGCGGGACTAGCGGCCGAGCAGTACTTC. Protein product: CASSAGLAAEQYF.

The chain employs TRBV4-3 and TRBJ1-2, with 7 bases aligning to TRBD1. This CDR3 spans 13 amino acids. CDR1 is LGHNA and CDR2 is YSLEER in the germline V gene. J lost 5 bases, V lost 3 bases, and 3 bases had no gene match. The CDR3 bases are TGCGCCAGCAGCCATACCAGGGGGTATGGCTACACCTTC. It is translated as CASSHTRGYGYTF.

This rearrangement joins TRBV21-1 to TRBJ1-2; no check of the table's D call, TRBD1, against the DNA was made. TRBV21-1 is a pseudogene locus. CDR3 length: 16 residues. CDR3 loop: CASTRISGGPPYGYTF. Here the CDR3 DNA reads TGTGCCAGCACCCGCATAAGTGGGGGCCCCCCATATGGCTACACCTTC.